Presented here are 5 T cell receptor beta chains from one specimen sequenced in a study of blood T cells in healthy people across ages. Primed by a sample-barcoded 5' primer and a J-beta primer mix, a second PCR proceeded for about 6 to 11 cycles. TCRdb analysed the 5' RACE reads with MiXCR anew, one entry per CDR3 protein. The sample records 700,000 to 950,000 distinct CDR3 sequences, roughly 64% being singletons. The specimen was blood. The receptors derive from a man younger than 45 in good health.

CDR3: CASNSDTGGYGYTF. Here the CDR3 DNA reads TGTGCCAGCAATTCGGACACCGGAGGCTATGGCTACACCTTC. The chain uses TRBV12-3 or TRBV12-4 and TRBJ1-2, with a tentative D call TRBD1 (5 bases). V gave up 7 bases and J gave up 4 bases, with 16 bases separating them. This CDR3 contains 14 residues.

The chain's CDR3 is CASSQTEGTGANVLTF. DNA of the CDR3: TGCGCCAGCAGCCAGACTGAGGGCACTGGGGCCAACGTCCTGACTTTC. The V gene is TRBV4-3, the J gene TRBJ2-6; TRBD2 might be the D (5 bases). Deletions cut 3 bases from V and 2 bases from J, with 11 bases between. This CDR3 is built from 16 residues. The germline V gene encodes CDR1 LGHNA and CDR2 YSLEER.

This clonotype showed up just once. This sequence joins TRBV12-5 and TRBJ2-7; no clear D gene. The CDR3 runs 8 residues. Trimming took off 11 bases at V and 11 bases at J, with 10 bases between the two ends. CDR1 is LGHNT and CDR2 is FRNRAP in the germline V gene. CDR3 DNA sequence: TGTGCTTTAAAGCAGGAGTACTTC. Amino acids: CALKQEYF.

This clonotype was seen only a few times. The chain employs TRBV20-1 and TRBJ2-4, with 11 bases fitting TRBD2. The J call is uncertain, as TRBJ2-7 better fits the DNA end. CDR1 is DFQATT, CDR2 SNEGSKA, per germline (reference sequence). This CDR3 region has 13 residues. CDR3 bases: TGCAGTGCTAGGACTAGCGGGGAGTACGAGCAGTACTTC. Translating gives CSARTSGEYEQYF.

This clonotype counts as medium-sized (0.01 to 0.1%). The chain joins TRBV28 to TRBJ2-2; the D call may be TRBD1 or TRBD2 (5 bases each). There are 15 residues in the CDR3. Germline CDR1 reads MDHEN; CDR2 reads SYDVKM. Deletions cut 3 bases from V and 4 bases from J, with 12 bases between. The CDR3 loop is CASSFAAGGTGELFF. The CDR3 DNA sequence: TGTGCCAGCAGTTTCGCTGCTGGGGGCACCGGGGAGCTGTTTTTT.